Below, 28 T cell receptor beta chains from the same sample are listed, as sequenced in a study of T cells in Graves' hyperthyroidism and ophthalmopathy. Regions amplified from RNA transcripts were the TCR beta CDR3 regions. HTBI primers drove first-round RT-PCR of the TCR CDR3. MiXCR was run by TCRdb on the multiplex PCR reads, yielding one entry per CDR3 protein. The data contain more than 300,000 distinct CDR3 sequences, around 15% of them seen just once; the ten biggest clones take up about 19%. Sequenced sample: blood. These receptors originate from a woman in her thirties with Graves' ophthalmopathy.

This clonotype was seen at least ten times. The genes are TRBV11-1 and TRBJ1-5, with 7 positions matching TRBD1. J gave up 5 bases and V 1 base, and 8 bases lay outside the gene matches. In germline, CDR1 is SGHAT, CDR2 FQDESV (reference sequence). The CDR3 spans 16 residues. The CDR3 sequence: CASSLDSGGFDQPQHF. As DNA, the CDR3 is TGTGCCAGCAGCTTAGATTCAGGGGGATTCGATCAGCCCCAGCATTTT.

This clonotype was recorded a few times. The chain has TRBV25-1 and TRBJ2-3, with D unresolved. Germline V gene sequence: CDR1 MGHDK, CDR2 SYGVNS. The CDR3 is made up of 13 amino acids. V dropped 3 bases and J dropped 4 bases, with 8 bases sitting between them. The CDR3 spells CASSEMVADTQYF. CDR3 sequence (DNA): TGTGCCAGCAGTGAGATGGTCGCAGATACGCAGTATTTT.

The chain couples TRBV3-1 to TRBJ2-1, with D maybe TRBD1 (5 bases). Trimming pared 1 base from V and 5 bases from J, leaving 9 bases between. Germline-derived CDR1 and CDR2 are LGHDT and YNNKEL (reference sequence). CDR3 length: 14 residues. The CDR3 loop reads CASSQGSGNNEQFF. CDR3 DNA sequence: TGTGCCAGCAGCCAAGGGTCAGGGAACAATGAGCAGTTCTTC.

The J gene is TRBJ2-7, the V gene TRBV2; the match to TRBD2 covers 13 bases. Germline values: CDR1 SNHLY, CDR2 FYNNEI. The ends lost 4 bases at V and 5 bases at J; junction bases unmatched: 5. This CDR3 is 15 amino acids long. The CDR3 bases are TGTGCCAGCAGTGGAGAGACTAGCGGGGGGCACGAGCAGTACTTC. It specifies CASSGETSGGHEQYF.

The rearrangement links TRBV10-2 to TRBJ2-3; D gene uncertain. Germline V gene data show CDR1 as WSHSY and CDR2 as SAAADI. This CDR3 region has 14 residues. Trimming left V 8 bases short and J 1 base short, with 13 bases between. The CDR3 DNA sequence: TGCGCCAGCGCCCTGGCGAGCCGCACAGATACGCAGTATTTT. Translating gives CASALASRTDTQYF.

This chain uses TRBV9 with TRBJ1-1; tentative D call: TRBD1 (5 bases). This CDR3 region has 15 residues. V lost 7 bases to trimming and J lost 0 bases, with 16 bases between them. Germline V CDR1 and CDR2: SGDLS, YYNGEE. In DNA form, the CDR3 reads TGTGCCAGCTGCGCATTTACAGGAATGAACACTGAAGCTTTCTTT. It encodes CASCAFTGMNTEAFF. The whole variable domain, remainder taken from reference TRBV9 and TRBJ1-1, is DSGVTQTPKHLITATGQRVTLRCSPRSGDLSVYWYQQSLDQGLQFLIQYYNGEERAKGNILERFSAQQFPDLHSELNLSSLELGDSALYFCASCAFTGMNTEAFFGQGTRLTVV.

This clonotype occurred a few times. The genes are TRBV6-1 and TRBJ1-4; no definite D call. Germline V gives CDR1 MNHNS, CDR2 SASEGT. The germline V and J ends were trimmed by 6 bases and 4 bases, with 9 bases remaining between them. CDR3 length equals 13 residues. CDR3 amino acids: CASRVEDNEKLFF. In nucleotides, the CDR3 is TGTGCCAGCAGGGTCGAAGATAATGAAAAACTGTTTTTT.

About this clonotype itself: This may be a read error: a much more frequent sequence differs by one nucleotide. J is TRBJ1-1 and V is TRBV6-5; the match to TRBD1 covers 7 bases. Germline V lookup: CDR1 MNHEY, CDR2 SVGAGI. CDR3 length: 15 amino acids. This CDR3 reads CACSYTGERNTEAFF. Written as DNA, the CDR3 is TGTGCCTGCAGTTACACAGGGGAAAGAAACACTGAAGCTTTCTTT.

This clonotype has a count of ten or more. The chain recombines TRBV28 with TRBJ1-4; D possibly corresponds to TRBD1 (6 bases). Germline assignment: CDR1 MDHEN and CDR2 SYDVKM. The V end was cut by 4 bases, the J end by 5 bases, with 11 bases between. The CDR3 has 14 amino acids. The chain's CDR3 is CASSSPGTNEKLFF. Written as DNA, the CDR3 is TGTGCCAGCAGTTCCCCCGGGACAAATGAAAAACTGTTTTTT.

The chain joins TRBV11-2 to TRBJ2-1; 8 bases match TRBD2. J was trimmed by 1 base and V by 1 base; bases with no gene match: 6. Germline values: CDR1 SGHAT, CDR2 FQNNGV. The CDR3 is 17 residues long. This CDR3 reads CASSLGTGGQSYNEQFF. CDR3 in DNA: TGTGCCAGCAGCTTAGGAACGGGGGGGCAGTCCTACAATGAGCAGTTCTTC. The variable domain in full, with the rest retrieved from reference TRBV11-2 and TRBJ2-1, is EAGVAQSPRYKIIEKRQSVAFWCNPISGHATLYWYQQILGQGPKLLIQFQNNGVVDDSQLPKDRFSAERLKGVDSTLKIQPAKLEDSAVYLCASSLGTGGQSYNEQFFGPGTRLTVL.

This clonotype was observed at least ten times. J is TRBJ1-6 and V is TRBV6-1; D not resolved. Germline V gene lookup returns CDR1 MNHNS and CDR2 SASEGT. V dropped 4 bases and J dropped 10 bases, with 8 bases sitting between them. This CDR3 spans 12 amino acids. This CDR3 is CASSGVGSPLHF. The DNA for the CDR3 is TGTGCCAGCAGTGGTGTTGGCTCACCCCTCCACTTT.

This chain joins TRBV3-1 and TRBJ2-1; D is uncertain. The germline gives CDR1 LGHDT, CDR2 YNNKEL (reference sequence). V was shortened by 9 bases and J by 2 bases, with 14 bases between the two germline ends. The CDR3 loop spans 14 amino acids. The CDR3 DNA sequence: TGTGCCAGGGGCCAAGAGGTCCCCTACAATGAGCAGTTCTTC. Translated, it gives CARGQEVPYNEQFF.

This clonotype occurred many times. The rearrangement joins TRBV12-3 or TRBV12-4 to TRBJ1-1, with unresolved D. V shed 4 bases and J shed 1 base, with 10 bases lying between them. The CDR3 contains 14 residues. Written as DNA, the CDR3 is TGTGCCAGCAGTTGGGCGGCCGGGAACACTGAAGCTTTCTTT. Protein: CASSWAAGNTEAFF.

This clonotype showed up many times. This chain joins TRBV18 and TRBJ2-1, with 7 nucleotides matching TRBD1. The V segment lost 2 bases and the J segment 6 bases; nucleotides outside the gene matches: 1. Germline CDR1 and CDR2: KGHSH and LQKENI. The CDR3 loop spans 13 amino acids. CDR3 in amino acids: CASSPTGVNEQFF. CDR3 coding DNA: TGTGCCAGCTCACCAACAGGGGTCAATGAGCAGTTCTTC. Full variable domain (missing parts from reference TRBV18 and TRBJ2-1): NAGVMQNPRHLVRRRGQEARLRCSPMKGHSHVYWYRQLPEEGLKFMVYLQKENIIDESGMPKERFSAEFPKEGPSILRIQQVVRGDSAAYFCASSPTGVNEQFFGPGTRLTVL.

This clonotype came up a few times. V is TRBV25-1 and J is TRBJ1-2; D is undetermined. Germline loops: CDR1 MGHDK, CDR2 SYGVNS. The CDR3 covers 14 residues. V lost 5 bases and J 2 bases, leaving 12 bases between the germline ends. The CDR3 spells CASSPSGVNYGYTF. CDR3 nucleotide sequence: TGTGCCAGCAGTCCTTCCGGGGTAAACTATGGCTACACCTTC.

Ten or more counts support this clonotype. This chain connects TRBV7-2 to TRBJ1-2, with D unresolved. The CDR3 runs to 14 residues. V was cut by 1 base and J by 13 bases, with 19 bases left in between. Germline V CDR1 and CDR2: SGHTA, FQGNSA. The CDR3 DNA sequence: TGTGCCAGCAGCTTAGTACAGAGCTACGTCGCGGGCACCTTC. Its translation is CASSLVQSYVAGTF.

This clonotype has ten or more counts. The chain uses TRBV12-3 or TRBV12-4 and TRBJ2-7; TRBD1 or TRBD2 may be the D gene (5 bases each). This CDR3 region has 17 residues. V was trimmed by 5 bases and J by 0 bases, leaving 20 bases between them. CDR3 region: CASSPRETAIPSYEQYF. The CDR3 nucleotides read TGTGCCAGCAGTCCAAGGGAGACAGCCATTCCCTCCTACGAGCAGTACTTC.

This clonotype has at least ten counts. This chain joins TRBV5-1 and TRBJ2-3; D unresolved. The CDR3 spans 14 residues. The V gene lost 0 bases and the J gene lost 2 bases, with 7 bases spanning the gap. Germline V gene sequence: CDR1 SGHRS, CDR2 YFSETQ. The CDR3 coding sequence is TGCGCCAGCAGCTTGGCTGATCCCACAGATACGCAGTATTTT. Its translation: CASSLADPTDTQYF.

Many counts were recorded for this clonotype. This chain uses TRBV6-1 with TRBJ1-4; D is unclear. The V end lost 7 bases, the J end lost 4 bases, and 22 bases lay between the germline ends. Per the germline V gene, CDR1 is MNHNS and CDR2 is SASEGT. The CDR3 sequence is 17 residues long. In DNA, the CDR3 is TGTGCCAGCATAGGCTGGACTGAAGCGTTGGATAATGAAAAACTGTTTTTT. It encodes CASIGWTEALDNEKLFF.

This clonotype was seen many times. The chain uses TRBV12-3 or TRBV12-4 and TRBJ2-4, with D unresolved. V lost 4 bases to trimming and J lost 6 bases, with 7 bases between them. This CDR3 region has 12 residues. CDR3 in amino acids: CASSSDLNIQYF. DNA for the CDR3: TGTGCCAGCAGTTCCGACTTAAACATTCAGTACTTC.

The genes are TRBV2 and TRBJ2-3; tentatively, D is TRBD2 (5 bases). Germline CDR1 SNHLY, CDR2 FYNNEI. Between the trimmed V and J ends, which lost 10 bases and 0 bases, there was a span of 17 bases. This CDR3 region has 15 residues. CDR3 sequence reads: CATRRRTASTDTQYF. CDR3 nucleotide sequence: TGTGCCACAAGGAGGAGAACCGCGAGCACAGATACGCAGTATTTT.

This clonotype was detected many times. CDR3 DNA: TGTGCCAGCAGTTACTCCGCGACAGGGGCCGAGCAGTACTTC. Protein product: CASSYSATGAEQYF. V and J are TRBV6-5 and TRBJ2-7; 8 nucleotides agree with TRBD1. This CDR3 has 14 amino acids. V gave up 0 bases and J gave up 6 bases; unmatched junction bases: 4. CDR1 is MNHEY, CDR2 SVGAGI, per germline.

This clonotype has only a few counts. The chain is built from TRBV6-2 or TRBV6-3 and TRBJ2-1; TRBD1 might be the D (5 bases). Per germline, CDR1 MNHEY and CDR2 SVGEGT. The CDR3 loop spans 17 amino acids. Trimming stripped 1 base from V and 1 base from J, with 14 bases between. The CDR3 here is CASSYYLGQQSYNEQFF. CDR3 DNA sequence: TGTGCCAGCAGTTACTATCTGGGGCAGCAATCCTACAATGAGCAGTTCTTC.

There are many counts of this clonotype. The chain has TRBV27 and TRBJ2-3, with 9 positions matching TRBD1. The CDR3 extends over 14 amino acids. The germline V gene encodes CDR1 MNHEY and CDR2 SMNVEV (reference sequence). Trimming removed 7 bases from V and 5 bases from J; junction bases left unmatched: 7. CDR3 protein: CASMDRGSVDTQYF. CDR3 DNA sequence: TGTGCCAGCATGGACAGGGGTTCGGTAGATACGCAGTATTTT.

This clonotype was seen many times. This rearrangement joins TRBV3-1 to TRBJ2-5; tentative D call: TRBD2 (6 bases). This CDR3 is 12 amino acids long. V was cut by 3 bases and J by 9 bases, with 11 bases left in between. Germline V gene data show CDR1 as LGHDT and CDR2 as YNNKEL (reference sequence). The CDR3 protein is CASSQGGGAQYF. In DNA, the CDR3 is TGTGCCAGCAGCCAGGGGGGTGGGGCCCAGTACTTC.

The chain has TRBV19 and TRBJ2-1; D uncertain. Trimming took off 0 bases at V and 8 bases at J, with 17 bases between the two ends. The CDR3 is made up of 16 amino acids. CDR1 is LNHDA and CDR2 is SQIVND in the germline V gene (reference sequence). The CDR3 DNA follows: TGTGCCAGTAGTATAGATTGGTTTCTCGCTCGCGATGAGCAGTTCTTC. It yields the protein CASSIDWFLARDEQFF.

This clonotype was counted many times. The V call is TRBV9, the J call TRBJ1-1; no clear D. V lost 0 bases and J 4 bases, leaving 10 bases between the germline ends. This CDR3 contains 14 residues. The germline V gene encodes CDR1 SGDLS and CDR2 YYNGEE. CDR3 sequence reads: CASSVEPEGTEAFF. CDR3 sequence (DNA): TGTGCCAGCAGCGTAGAGCCAGAGGGCACTGAAGCTTTCTTT. Full variable domain (rest looked up from reference TRBV9 and TRBJ1-1): DSGVTQTPKHLITATGQRVTLRCSPRSGDLSVYWYQQSLDQGLQFLIQYYNGEERAKGNILERFSAQQFPDLHSELNLSSLELGDSALYFCASSVEPEGTEAFFGQGTRLTVV.

The chain has TRBV11-2 and TRBJ2-7; the D is unclear. Germline loops: CDR1 SGHAT, CDR2 FQNNGV. Trimming left V 1 base short and J 6 bases short, with 7 bases between. There are 12 residues in the CDR3. CDR3 sequence: CASSLVQFEQYF. The CDR3 nucleotides read TGTGCCAGCAGCTTAGTCCAGTTCGAGCAGTACTTC.